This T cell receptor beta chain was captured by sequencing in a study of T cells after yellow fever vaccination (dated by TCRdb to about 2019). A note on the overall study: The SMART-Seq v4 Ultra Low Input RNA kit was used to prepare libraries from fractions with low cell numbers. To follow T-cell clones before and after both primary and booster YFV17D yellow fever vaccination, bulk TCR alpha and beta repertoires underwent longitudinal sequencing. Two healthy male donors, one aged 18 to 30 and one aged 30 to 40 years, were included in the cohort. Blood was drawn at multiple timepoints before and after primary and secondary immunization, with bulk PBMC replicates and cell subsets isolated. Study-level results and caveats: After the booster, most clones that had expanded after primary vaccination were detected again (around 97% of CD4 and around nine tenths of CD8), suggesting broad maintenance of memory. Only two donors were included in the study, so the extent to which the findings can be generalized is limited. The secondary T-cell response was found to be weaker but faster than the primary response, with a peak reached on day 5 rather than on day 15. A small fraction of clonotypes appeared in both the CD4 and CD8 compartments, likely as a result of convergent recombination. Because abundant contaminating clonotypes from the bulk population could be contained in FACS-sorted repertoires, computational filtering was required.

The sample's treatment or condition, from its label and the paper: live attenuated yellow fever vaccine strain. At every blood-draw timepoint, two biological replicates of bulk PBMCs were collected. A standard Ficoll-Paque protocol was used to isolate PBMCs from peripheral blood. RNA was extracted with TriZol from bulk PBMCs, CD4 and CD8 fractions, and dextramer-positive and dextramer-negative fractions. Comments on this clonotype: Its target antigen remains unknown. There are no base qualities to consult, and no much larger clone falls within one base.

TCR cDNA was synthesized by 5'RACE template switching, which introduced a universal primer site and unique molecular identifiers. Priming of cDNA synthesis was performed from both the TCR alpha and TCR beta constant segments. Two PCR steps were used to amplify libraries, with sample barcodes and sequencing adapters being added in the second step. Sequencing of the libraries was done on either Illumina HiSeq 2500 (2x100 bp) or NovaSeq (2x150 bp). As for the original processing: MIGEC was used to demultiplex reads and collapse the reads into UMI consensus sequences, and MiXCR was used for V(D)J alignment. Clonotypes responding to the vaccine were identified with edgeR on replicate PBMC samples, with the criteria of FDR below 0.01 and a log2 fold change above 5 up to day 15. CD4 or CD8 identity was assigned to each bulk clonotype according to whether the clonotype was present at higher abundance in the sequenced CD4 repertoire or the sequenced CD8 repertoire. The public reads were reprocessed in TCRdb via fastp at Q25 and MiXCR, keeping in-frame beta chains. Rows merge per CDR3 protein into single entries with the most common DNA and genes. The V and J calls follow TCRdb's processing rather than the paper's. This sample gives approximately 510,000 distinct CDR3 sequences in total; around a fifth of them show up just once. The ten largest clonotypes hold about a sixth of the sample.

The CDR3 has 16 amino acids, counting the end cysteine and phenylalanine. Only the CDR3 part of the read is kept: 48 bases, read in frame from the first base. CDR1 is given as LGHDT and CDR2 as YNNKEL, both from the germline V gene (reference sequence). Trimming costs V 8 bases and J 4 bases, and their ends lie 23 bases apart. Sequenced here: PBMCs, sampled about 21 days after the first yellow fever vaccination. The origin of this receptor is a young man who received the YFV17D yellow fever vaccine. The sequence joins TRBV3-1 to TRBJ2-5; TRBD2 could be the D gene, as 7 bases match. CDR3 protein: CASHRGAGWDRETQYF. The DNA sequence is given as TGTGCCAGCCATCGGGGGGCAGGATGGGATCGAGAGACCCAGTACTTC.